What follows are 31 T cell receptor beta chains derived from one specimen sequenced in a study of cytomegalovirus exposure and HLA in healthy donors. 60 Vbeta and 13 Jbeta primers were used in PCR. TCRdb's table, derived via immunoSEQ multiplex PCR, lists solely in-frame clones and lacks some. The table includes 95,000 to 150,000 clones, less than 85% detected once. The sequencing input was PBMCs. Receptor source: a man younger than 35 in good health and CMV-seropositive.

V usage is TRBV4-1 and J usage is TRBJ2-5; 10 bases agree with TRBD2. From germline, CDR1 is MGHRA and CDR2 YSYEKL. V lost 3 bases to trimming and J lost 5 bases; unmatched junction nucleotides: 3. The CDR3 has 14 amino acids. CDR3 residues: CASSHLTSGETQYF. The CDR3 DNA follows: TGCGCCAGCAGCCACCTGACTAGCGGGGAGACCCAGTACTTC.

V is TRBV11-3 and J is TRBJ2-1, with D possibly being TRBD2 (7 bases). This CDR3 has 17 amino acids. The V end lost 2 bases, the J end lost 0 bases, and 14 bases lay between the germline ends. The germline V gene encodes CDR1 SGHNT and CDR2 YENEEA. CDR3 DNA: TGTGCCAGCAGCTTAAGGGTGGGGGGGCCCTCCTACAATGAGCAGTTCTTC. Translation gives CASSLRVGGPSYNEQFF.

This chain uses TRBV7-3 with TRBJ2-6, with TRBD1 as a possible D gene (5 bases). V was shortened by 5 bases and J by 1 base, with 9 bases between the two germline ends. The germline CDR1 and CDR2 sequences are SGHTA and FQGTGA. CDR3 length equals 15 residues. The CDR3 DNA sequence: TGTGCCAGCAGCCAGACAGCGTCTGGGGCCAACGTCCTGACTTTC. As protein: CASSQTASGANVLTF.

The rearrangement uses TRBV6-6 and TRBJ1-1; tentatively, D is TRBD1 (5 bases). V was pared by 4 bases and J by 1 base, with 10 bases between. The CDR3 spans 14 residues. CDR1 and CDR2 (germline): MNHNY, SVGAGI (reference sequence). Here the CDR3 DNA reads TGTGCCAGCAGTTTTAAGGGGTCGAACACTGAAGCTTTCTTT. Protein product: CASSFKGSNTEAFF.

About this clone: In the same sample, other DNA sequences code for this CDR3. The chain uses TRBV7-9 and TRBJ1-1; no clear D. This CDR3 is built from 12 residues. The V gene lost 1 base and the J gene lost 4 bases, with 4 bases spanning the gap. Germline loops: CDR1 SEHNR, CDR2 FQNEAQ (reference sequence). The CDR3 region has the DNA TGTGCCAGCAGCTTAGGGGCCACTGAAGCTTTCTTT. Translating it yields CASSLGATEAFF.

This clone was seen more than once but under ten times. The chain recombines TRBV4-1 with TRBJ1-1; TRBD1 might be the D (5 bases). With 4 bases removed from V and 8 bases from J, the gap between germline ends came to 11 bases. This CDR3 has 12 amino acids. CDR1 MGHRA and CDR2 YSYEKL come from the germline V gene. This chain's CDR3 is CASSLGDREAFF. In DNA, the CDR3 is TGCGCCAGCAGCCTCGGCGACAGAGAAGCTTTCTTT.

The CDR3 is CASSAGPIPGNTIYF. The CDR3 coding sequence is TGTGCCAGCAGCGCGGGGCCGATCCCTGGAAACACCATATATTTT. The gene calls are TRBV7-9 and TRBJ1-3, with D possibly matching TRBD1 (5 bases). Germline V gene sequence: CDR1 SEHNR, CDR2 FQNEAQ (reference sequence). V was shortened by 5 bases and J by 2 bases, with 13 bases between the two germline ends. The CDR3 sequence is 15 residues long.

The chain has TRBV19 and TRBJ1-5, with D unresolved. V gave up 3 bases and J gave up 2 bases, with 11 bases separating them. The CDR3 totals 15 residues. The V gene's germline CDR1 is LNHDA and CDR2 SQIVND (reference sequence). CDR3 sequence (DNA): TGTGCCAGTAGTATTACGCGAGGTGGCAATCAGCCCCAGCATTTT. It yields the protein CASSITRGGNQPQHF.

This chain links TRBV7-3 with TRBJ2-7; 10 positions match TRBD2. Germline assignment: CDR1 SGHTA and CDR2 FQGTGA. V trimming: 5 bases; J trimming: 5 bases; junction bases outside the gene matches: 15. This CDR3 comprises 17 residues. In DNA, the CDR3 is TGTGCCAGCAGCCTCGCCGGGGTAGCGGGGGGCTTCAACGAGCAGTACTTC. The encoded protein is CASSLAGVAGGFNEQYF.

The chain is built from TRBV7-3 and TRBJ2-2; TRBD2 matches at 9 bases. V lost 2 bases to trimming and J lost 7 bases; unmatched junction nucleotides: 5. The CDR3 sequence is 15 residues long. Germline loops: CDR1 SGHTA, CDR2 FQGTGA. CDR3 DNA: TGTGCCAGCAGCTTATACAGCGGGGGGATCGGGGAGCTGTTTTTT. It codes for CASSLYSGGIGELFF.

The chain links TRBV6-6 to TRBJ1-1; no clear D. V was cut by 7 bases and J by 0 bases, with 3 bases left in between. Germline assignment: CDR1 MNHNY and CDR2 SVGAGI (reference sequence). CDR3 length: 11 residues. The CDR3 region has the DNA TGTGCCAGCATCTTGAACACTGAAGCTTTCTTT. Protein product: CASILNTEAFF.

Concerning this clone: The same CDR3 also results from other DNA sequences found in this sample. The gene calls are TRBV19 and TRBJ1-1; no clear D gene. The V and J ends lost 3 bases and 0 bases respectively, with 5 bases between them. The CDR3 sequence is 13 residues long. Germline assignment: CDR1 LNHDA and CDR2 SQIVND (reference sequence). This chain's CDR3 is CASSISLNTEAFF. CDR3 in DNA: TGTGCCAGTAGTATCTCCCTGAACACTGAAGCTTTCTTT. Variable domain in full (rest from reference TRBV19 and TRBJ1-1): DGGITQSPKYLFRKEGQNVTLSCEQNLNHDAMYWYRQDPGQGLRLIYYSQIVNDFQKGDIAEGYSVSREKKESFPLTVTSAQKNPTAFYLCASSISLNTEAFFGQGTRLTVV.

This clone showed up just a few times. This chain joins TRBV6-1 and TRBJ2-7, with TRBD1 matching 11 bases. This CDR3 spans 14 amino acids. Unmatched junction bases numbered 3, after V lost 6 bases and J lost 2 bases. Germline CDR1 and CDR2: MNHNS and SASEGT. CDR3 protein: CASRVGQGAYEQYF. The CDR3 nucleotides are TGTGCCAGCAGGGTGGGACAGGGGGCCTACGAGCAGTACTTC.

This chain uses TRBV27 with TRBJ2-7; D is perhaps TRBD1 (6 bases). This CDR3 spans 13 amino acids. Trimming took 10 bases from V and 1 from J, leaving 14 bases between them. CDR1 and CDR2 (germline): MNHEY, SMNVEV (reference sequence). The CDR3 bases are TGTGCCAACATGGGGACACCATCCTACGAGCAGTACTTC. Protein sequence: CANMGTPSYEQYF.

CDR3 in DNA: TGTGCCAGCAGCTTGGACAGGGGGCGGGAAAAACTGTTTTTT. The encoded protein is CASSLDRGREKLFF. The chain links TRBV13 to TRBJ1-4; 11 nucleotides match TRBD1. The germline gives CDR1 PRHDT, CDR2 FYEKMQ (reference sequence). The CDR3 length is 14 residues. V trimming: 3 bases; J trimming: 8 bases; junction bases outside the gene matches: 2. The full variable domain, completed using reference TRBV13 and TRBJ1-4, is AAGVIQSPRHLIKEKRETATLKCYPIPRHDTVYWYQQGPGQDPQFLISFYEKMQSDKGSIPDRFSAQQFSDYHSELNMSSLELGDSALYFCASSLDRGREKLFFGSGTQLSVL.

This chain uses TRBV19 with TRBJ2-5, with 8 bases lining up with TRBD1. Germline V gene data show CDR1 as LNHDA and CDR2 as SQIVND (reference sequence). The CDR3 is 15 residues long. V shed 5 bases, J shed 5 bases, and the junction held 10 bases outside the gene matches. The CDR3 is CASSSTGEGRETQYF. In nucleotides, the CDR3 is TGTGCCAGTAGTTCGACAGGGGAAGGGCGCGAGACCCAGTACTTC.

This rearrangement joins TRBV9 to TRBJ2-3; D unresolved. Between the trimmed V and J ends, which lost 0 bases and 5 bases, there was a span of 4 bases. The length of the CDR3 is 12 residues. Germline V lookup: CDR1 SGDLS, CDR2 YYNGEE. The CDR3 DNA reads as TGTGCCAGCAGCGTAGTCAGAGATACGCAGTATTTT. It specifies CASSVVRDTQYF.

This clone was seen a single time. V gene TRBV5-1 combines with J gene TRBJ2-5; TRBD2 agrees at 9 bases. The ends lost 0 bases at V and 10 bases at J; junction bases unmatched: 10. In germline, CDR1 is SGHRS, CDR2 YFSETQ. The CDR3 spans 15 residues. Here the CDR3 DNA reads TGCGCCAGCAGCTTGGATGCTAGCGGGGCCTCCGACCAGTACTTC. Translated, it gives CASSLDASGASDQYF. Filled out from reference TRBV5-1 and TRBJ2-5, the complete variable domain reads KAGVTQTPRYLIKTRGQQVTLSCSPISGHRSVSWYQQTPGQGLQFLFEYFSETQRNKGNFPGRFSGRQFSNSRSEMNVSTLELGDSALYLCASSLDASGASDQYFGPGTRLLVL.

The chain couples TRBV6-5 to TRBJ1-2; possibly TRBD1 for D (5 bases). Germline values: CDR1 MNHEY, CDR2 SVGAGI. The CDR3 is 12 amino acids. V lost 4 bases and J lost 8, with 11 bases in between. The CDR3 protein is CASSCGGGGYTF. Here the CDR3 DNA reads TGTGCCAGCAGTTGCGGGGGAGGAGGCTACACCTTC.

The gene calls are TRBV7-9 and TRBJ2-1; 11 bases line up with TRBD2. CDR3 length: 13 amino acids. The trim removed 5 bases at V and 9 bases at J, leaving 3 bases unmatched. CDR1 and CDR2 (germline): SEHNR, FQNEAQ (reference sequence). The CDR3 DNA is TGTGCCAGCAGCCTTAGCGGGGGGGGTGAGCAGTTCTTC. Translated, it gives CASSLSGGGEQFF.

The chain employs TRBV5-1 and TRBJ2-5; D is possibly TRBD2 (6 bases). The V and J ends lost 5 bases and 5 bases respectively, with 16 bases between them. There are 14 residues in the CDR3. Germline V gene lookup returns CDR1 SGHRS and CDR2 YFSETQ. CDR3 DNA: TGCGCCAGCAGACCCGACAGTGGGGGGGAGACCCAGTACTTC. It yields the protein CASRPDSGGETQYF. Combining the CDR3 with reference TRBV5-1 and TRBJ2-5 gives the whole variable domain KAGVTQTPRYLIKTRGQQVTLSCSPISGHRSVSWYQQTPGQGLQFLFEYFSETQRNKGNFPGRFSGRQFSNSRSEMNVSTLELGDSALYLCASRPDSGGETQYFGPGTRLLVL.

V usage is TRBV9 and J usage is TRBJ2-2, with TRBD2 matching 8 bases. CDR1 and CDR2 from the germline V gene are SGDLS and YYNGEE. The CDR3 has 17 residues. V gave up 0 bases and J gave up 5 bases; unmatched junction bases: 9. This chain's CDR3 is CASSVGGGGTTTGELFF. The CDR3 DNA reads TGTGCCAGCAGCGTAGGAGGCGGGGGGACTACAACCGGGGAGCTGTTTTTT.

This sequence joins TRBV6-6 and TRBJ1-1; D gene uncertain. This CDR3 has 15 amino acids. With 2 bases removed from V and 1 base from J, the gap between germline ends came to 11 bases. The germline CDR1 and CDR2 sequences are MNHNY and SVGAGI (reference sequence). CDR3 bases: TGTGCCAGCAGTTACATAGACCCAGGGAACACTGAAGCTTTCTTT. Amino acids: CASSYIDPGNTEAFF.

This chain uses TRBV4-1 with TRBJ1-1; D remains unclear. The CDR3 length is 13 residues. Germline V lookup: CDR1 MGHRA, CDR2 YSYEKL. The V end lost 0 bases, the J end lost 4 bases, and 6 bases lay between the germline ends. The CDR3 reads CASSQEESTEAFF. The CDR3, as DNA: TGCGCCAGCAGCCAAGAAGAGAGCACTGAAGCTTTCTTT.

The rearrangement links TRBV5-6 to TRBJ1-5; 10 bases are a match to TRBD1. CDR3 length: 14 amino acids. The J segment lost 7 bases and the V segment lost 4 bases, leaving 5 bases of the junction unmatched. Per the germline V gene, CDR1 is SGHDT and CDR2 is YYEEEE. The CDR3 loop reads CASSPGQGGQPQHF. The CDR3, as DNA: TGTGCCAGCAGCCCCGGACAGGGGGGACAGCCCCAGCATTTT. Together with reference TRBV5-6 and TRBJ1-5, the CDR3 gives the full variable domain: DAGVTQSPTHLIKTRGQQVTLRCSPKSGHDTVSWYQQALGQGPQFIFQYYEEEERQRGNFPDRFSGHQFPNYSSELNVNALLLGDSALYLCASSPGQGGQPQHFGDGTRLSIL.

CDR3 nucleotide sequence: TGTGCCAGCAGCGTAGTCGGGACGGGAGGAGCTGAAGCTTTCTTT. Its translation is CASSVVGTGGAEAFF. The chain uses TRBV9 and TRBJ1-1; weak D call: TRBD1 (5 bases). The CDR3 totals 15 residues. V lost 0 bases and J lost 6, with 15 bases in between. Germline CDR1 is SGDLS and CDR2 is YYNGEE.

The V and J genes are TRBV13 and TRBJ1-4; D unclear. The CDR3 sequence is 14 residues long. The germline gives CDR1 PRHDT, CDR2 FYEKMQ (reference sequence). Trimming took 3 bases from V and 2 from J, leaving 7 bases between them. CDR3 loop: CASSLTGTNEKLFF. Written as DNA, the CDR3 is TGTGCCAGCAGCTTGACGGGGACTAATGAAAAACTGTTTTTT.

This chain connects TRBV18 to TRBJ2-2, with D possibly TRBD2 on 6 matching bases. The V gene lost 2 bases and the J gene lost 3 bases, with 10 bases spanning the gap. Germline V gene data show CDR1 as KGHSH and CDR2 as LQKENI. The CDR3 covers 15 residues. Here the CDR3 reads CASSPAAGYTGELFF. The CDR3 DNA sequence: TGTGCCAGCTCACCAGCTGCGGGATACACCGGGGAGCTGTTTTTT.

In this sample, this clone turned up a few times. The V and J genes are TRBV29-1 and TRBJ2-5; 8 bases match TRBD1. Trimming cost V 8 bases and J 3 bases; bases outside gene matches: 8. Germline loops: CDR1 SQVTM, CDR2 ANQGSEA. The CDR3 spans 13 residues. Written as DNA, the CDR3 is TGCAGCTTTAGACAGGGGAGAAAAGAGACCCAGTACTTC. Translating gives CSFRQGRKETQYF.

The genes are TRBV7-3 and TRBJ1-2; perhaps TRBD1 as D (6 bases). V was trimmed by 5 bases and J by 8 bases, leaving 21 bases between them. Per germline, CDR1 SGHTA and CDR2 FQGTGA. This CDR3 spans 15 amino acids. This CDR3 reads CASSPQGHGAGGYTF. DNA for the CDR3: TGTGCCAGCAGCCCACAGGGTCACGGCGCAGGGGGCTACACCTTC.

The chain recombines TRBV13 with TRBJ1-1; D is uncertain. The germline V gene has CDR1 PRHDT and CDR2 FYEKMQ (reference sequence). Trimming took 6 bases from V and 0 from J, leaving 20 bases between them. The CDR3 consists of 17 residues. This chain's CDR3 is CASSFGTGNGMNTEAFF. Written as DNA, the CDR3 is TGTGCCAGCAGTTTCGGCACCGGGAACGGCATGAACACTGAAGCTTTCTTT.